This T cell receptor (beta chain) was retrieved from a study of cytomegalovirus exposure and HLA in healthy donors. Whole-study findings and limits: Certain indistinguishable V segments, among them TRBV6-2 and TRBV6-3, were excluded. In an earlier analysis, productive rearrangement rates for most beta V segments clustered near 87% or 30%. After further analysis at a later stage, some 15,000 TCR beta sequences were associated with HLA alleles at 0.05 false discovery rate.

The PCR contained 60 Vbeta and 13 Jbeta primers. Sequenced by immunoSEQ multiplex PCR; TCRdb stores in-frame clones only, minus some. The sample has 90,000 or so clones; approximately 80% are singletons. CDR1 and CDR2 (germline): DFQATT, SNEGSKA (reference sequence). The CDR3 runs 10 residues. The V end was cut by 4 bases, the J end by 5 bases, with 5 bases between. Of note for this clone: Its antigen remains unknown.

The material sequenced was PBMCs. V usage is TRBV20-1 and J usage is TRBJ2-5; D not certain. This clonotype originated in a man younger than 45 in good health and CMV-seropositive. CDR3 in amino acids: CSANSETQYF. CDR3 nucleotide sequence: TGCAGTGCTAACAGTGAGACCCAGTACTTC.